This T cell receptor beta chain was profiled in a study of identical twins. Deletions cut 2 bases from V and 6 bases from J, with 10 bases between. Germline V gene sequence: CDR1 SGHKS, CDR2 YYEKEE (reference sequence). The CDR3 covers 13 residues. Study-level points and caveats: Memory repertoires lacked the insertion deficit that abundant cord blood beta clonotypes showed. Modelling approaches yielded underestimates of out-of-frame TCR alpha sharing between monozygotic twins.

Unique molecular identifiers were present on the cDNA, which also gained a universal primer site by template switching. TCRdb itself ran the 5' RACE reads through MiXCR, one entry per CDR3 protein. The sample contains around 240,000 distinct CDR3 sequences, approximately 10% of which appear only once. This clonotype appeared many times. No antigen is known for it. The clonotype was recovered from a man aged 45-65 years in good health. V is TRBV5-5 and J is TRBJ2-3, with D unclear. The sample taken for sequencing was memory T cells sorted from blood. DNA for the CDR3: TGTGCCAGCAGCTTCTCATTTTCGGATACGCAGTATTTT. Amino acids: CASSFSFSDTQYF.